A single sample gave rise to the 8 T cell receptor beta chains below, sequenced in a study of CD4 T cells in relation to SARS-CoV-2 and coronaviruses. Before the COVID-19 pandemic, during about 2011-2019, CD4+ T cells were taken from unexposed donors. Isolation of CD4+ T cells took place after approximately 10 days in culture. These receptors lack a known antigen. This table comes from immunoSEQ multiplex PCR, and its TCRdb copy is limited to in-frame clones, with some not included. The profile covers under 30,000 clones, with approximately 79% appearing a single time and approximately 13% taken by the ten largest. Sequencing was carried out using CD4+ T cells from PBMCs, cultured in vitro. These receptor sequences come from a human donor in good health.

V and J are TRBV5-1 and TRBJ1-2, with D possibly being TRBD1 (5 bases). This CDR3 contains 14 residues. V was pared by 2 bases and J by 5 bases, with 13 bases between. CDR1 and CDR2 (germline): SGHRS, YFSETQ. CDR3 bases: TGCGCCAGCAGCTTAGGCGACAGAGGGTATGGCTACACCTTC. This translates into CASSLGDRGYGYTF.

The chain recombines TRBV30 with TRBJ1-5, with D perhaps matching TRBD1 (5 bases). V shed 6 bases and J shed 6 bases, with 18 bases lying between them. CDR1 GTSNPN and CDR2 SVGIG come from the germline V gene (reference sequence). The CDR3 contains 14 residues. CDR3 residues: CACRARTSRQPQHF. The CDR3 DNA follows: TGTGCCTGTCGGGCCAGGACATCGCGTCAGCCCCAGCATTTT. The full variable domain, in which reference TRBV30 and TRBJ1-5 provide the parts outside the CDR3, is SQTIHQWPATLVQPVGSPLSLECTVEGTSNPNLYWYRQAAGRGLQLLFYSVGIGQISSEVPQNLSASRPQDRQFILSSKKLLLSDSGFYLCACRARTSRQPQHFGDGTRLSIL.

V usage is TRBV28 and J usage is TRBJ1-1; 7 bases fit TRBD1. CDR1 and CDR2 (germline): MDHEN, SYDVKM. The CDR3 consists of 17 residues. Trimming at V came to 3 bases and at J to 10 bases, leaving 20 bases not matched to a gene. The CDR3 here is CASSFSGDSMGLRGAFF. CDR3 DNA: TGTGCCAGCAGTTTCTCCGGGGACAGTATGGGATTACGGGGAGCTTTCTTT.

This clone has just a few counts. The chain employs TRBV3-1 (or the pseudogene TRBV3-2) and TRBJ1-6, with a weak D call TRBD1 (5 bases). V was clipped by 2 bases and J by 10 bases, with 9 bases between them. The V gene's germline CDR1 is LGHDT and CDR2 YNNKEL (reference sequence). This CDR3 region has 13 residues. CDR3 nucleotides: TGTGCCAGCAGCCAACGGGGGGTCTCACCCCTCCACTTT. Translating it yields CASSQRGVSPLHF.

This clone was counted once. This chain links TRBV7-2 with TRBJ2-3; 12 nucleotides line up with TRBD2. CDR1 SGHTA and CDR2 FQGNSA come from the germline V gene. The CDR3 runs to 18 residues. The V segment lost 1 base and the J segment 1 base; nucleotides outside the gene matches: 6. The CDR3 is CASSLVLAGGWGTDTQYF. DNA for the CDR3: TGTGCCAGCAGCTTAGTGCTAGCGGGGGGGTGGGGCACAGATACGCAGTATTTT.

This clone was counted only a few times. The chain carries TRBV6-5 and TRBJ2-2; 8 bases agree with TRBD1. The trim removed 7 bases at V and 2 bases at J, leaving 3 bases unmatched. Germline V gene sequence: CDR1 MNHEY, CDR2 SVGAGI. This CDR3 region has 14 residues. The CDR3 bases are TGTGCCAGCAATGGACAGGGCAACACCGGGGAGCTGTTTTTT. Translating it yields CASNGQGNTGELFF.

The J gene is TRBJ1-6, the V gene TRBV5-6, with 10 nucleotides matching TRBD1. Germline V gene lookup returns CDR1 SGHDT and CDR2 YYEEEE. The V gene end was trimmed by 4 bases and the J gene end by 7 bases; junction bases not matched to a gene: 11. The CDR3 extends over 17 amino acids. Here the CDR3 reads CASSHRTGGRLNSPLHF. The DNA of the CDR3 is TGTGCCAGCAGCCATCGGACAGGGGGAAGGCTGAATTCACCCCTCCACTTT.

V gene TRBV4-1 combines with J gene TRBJ2-1; 14 bases fit TRBD2. The germline CDR1 and CDR2 sequences are MGHRA and YSYEKL. The CDR3 is 16 amino acids. The junction had 3 bases not matched to a gene; V was cut back by 0 bases and J by 8 bases. DNA for the CDR3: TGCGCCAGCAGCCAAGAGGGACTAGCGGGGGAACATGAGCAGTTCTTC. This codes for CASSQEGLAGEHEQFF.